This entry features one TCR beta chain sequence. Its specificity is unknown. 13 Jbeta primers and 60 Vbeta primers were used for the PCR. Assay used: immunoSEQ multiplex PCR; TCRdb lists only in-frame clones, some missing. The sample lists about 140,000 clones, roughly 79% occurring once. This CDR3 contains 13 residues. V gave up 5 bases and J gave up 5 bases, with 12 bases separating them. Germline V gives CDR1 MNHNY, CDR2 SVGAGI (reference sequence). The data stem from a study of cytomegalovirus exposure and HLA in healthy donors. General observations from the study: It was reported that TCR beta sequences correctly inferred the HLA-A and HLA-B alleles for most subjects.

The receptor's source is a woman aged 40 to 50 in good health and CMV-seronegative. This chain uses TRBV6-6 with TRBJ1-2; D gene uncertain. Sequences were obtained from PBMCs. In nucleotides, the CDR3 is TGTGCCAGCAGTCAGGACTCCGTATATGGCTACACCTTC. Translation: CASSQDSVYGYTF.